The clone carrying this TCR beta chain was counted between two and nine times. The antigen is unknown. These data belong to a study of cytomegalovirus exposure and HLA in healthy donors. Both 60 Vbeta primers and 13 Jbeta primers went into the PCR. Repertoires were generated with immunoSEQ multiplex PCR, while TCRdb's copy carries only in-frame clones and drops some. Altogether roughly 130,000 clones are present, roughly three fifths being singletons, with the ten largest covering 1.8%. General study findings and limits: The study put about 180 TCR beta chains on its list as cytomegalovirus-associated.

What was sequenced was PBMCs. The TCR sequence derives from a male donor in good health and CMV-seronegative.

DNA for the CDR3: TGTGCCATCAGCGAGGGACAGGGCGCCCTAAATGAGCAGTTCTTC. Translating gives CAISEGQGALNEQFF. The V gene is TRBV10-3, the J gene TRBJ2-1; 9 bases match TRBD1. Germline lookup yields CDR1 ENHRY and CDR2 SYGVKD. V lost 6 bases to trimming and J lost 7 bases; unmatched junction nucleotides: 10. CDR3 length: 15 amino acids.